The clone carrying this T cell receptor (beta chain) was observed once. It was with 60 Vbeta and 13 Jbeta primers that the PCR ran. Sequencing used immunoSEQ multiplex PCR; TCRdb keeps in-frame clones, though not all of them. The sample shows about 160,000 clones, more than 65% of them seen only once. The germline CDR1 and CDR2 sequences are SGHKS and YYEKEE (reference sequence). The CDR3 covers 15 residues. Trimming stripped 2 bases from V and 8 bases from J, with 16 bases between. The entry originates in a study of cytomegalovirus exposure and HLA in healthy donors. Study background: Among a few hundred genotyped donors, approximately 80% fell in the Caucasian-associated ancestry cluster.

The specimen sequenced was PBMCs. This TCR was recovered from a man younger than 30 in good health and CMV-seropositive. This rearrangement joins TRBV5-5 to TRBJ1-4; D might be TRBD1 (6 bases). As DNA, the CDR3 is TGTGCCAGCAGCTTCGGTTGGCAGGGGACGGAAAAACTGTTTTTT. This codes for CASSFGWQGTEKLFF.